The 28 T cell receptor beta chains below all came from one sample that was sequenced in a study of cytomegalovirus exposure and HLA in healthy donors. Amplification used 60 Vbeta primers and 13 Jbeta primers. Profiling relied on immunoSEQ multiplex PCR, and the TCRdb table lists in-frame clones only, not all of them. The sample holds roughly 120,000 clones, roughly 76% seen once. Sequenced input: PBMCs. These receptors were obtained from a man between 45 and 60 years old in good health and CMV-seropositive.

The chain combines TRBV7-8 with TRBJ1-3; D unresolved. This CDR3 is 15 amino acids long. Looked up from germline, CDR1 is SGHVS and CDR2 is FQNEAQ. V shed 2 bases and J shed 4 bases, with 12 bases lying between them. As DNA, the CDR3 is TGTGCCAGCAGCTTACGGGGATTAAAGGGAAACACCATATATTTT. Protein sequence: CASSLRGLKGNTIYF.

V usage is TRBV7-6 and J usage is TRBJ2-7; perhaps TRBD1 as D (5 bases). The CDR3 is 16 amino acids. The V end lost 1 base, the J end lost 1 base, and 14 bases lay between the germline ends. Germline CDR1 reads SGHVS; CDR2 reads FNYEAQ. The CDR3 DNA follows: TGTGCCAGCAGCTTAGGCGTAGGGGTTGGTTCCTACGAGCAGTACTTC. It yields the protein CASSLGVGVGSYEQYF.

The CDR3 loop reads CASSLARPGQAYNEQFF. CDR3 nucleotide sequence: TGTGCCAGCAGCTTGGCGCGCCCGGGACAGGCCTACAATGAGCAGTTCTTC. V gene TRBV7-9 combines with J gene TRBJ2-1, with 8 bases matching TRBD1. There are 17 residues in the CDR3. Germline V lookup: CDR1 SEHNR, CDR2 FQNEAQ (reference sequence). V trimming: 3 bases; J trimming: 2 bases; junction bases outside the gene matches: 9.

A word on this clone: Germline and junction disagree at one end, which may indicate a read error. V is TRBV25-1 and J is TRBJ2-7, with D tentatively TRBD1 (5 bases). CDR1 and CDR2 from the germline V gene are MGHDK and SYGVNS. The CDR3 consists of 14 residues. The CDR3 nucleotides read TGTGCCGGCAGTGAATTTGACAGATCCTACGAGCAGTACTTC. This gives the protein CAGSEFDRSYEQYF.

CDR3: CATSRGIGENYEQYF. The CDR3 nucleotides are TGTGCCACCAGCAGGGGTATCGGGGAGAACTACGAGCAGTACTTC. The chain employs TRBV15 and TRBJ2-7, with TRBD2 as a possible D gene (5 bases). V lost 3 bases and J 3 bases, leaving 15 bases between the germline ends. The V gene's germline CDR1 is LNHNV and CDR2 YYDKDF (reference sequence). This CDR3 is built from 15 residues.

A note on this clone: The sample holds other DNA sequences that translate to the same CDR3. The chain has TRBV7-2 and TRBJ2-7, with TRBD2 matching over 10 bases. V dropped 5 bases and J dropped 4; count of bases not matched to a gene: 8. CDR1 is SGHTA, CDR2 FQGNSA, per germline. The CDR3 length is 15 residues. In nucleotides, the CDR3 is TGTGCCAGCAGCCTAGGGCTAGCGGGAGTGTACGAGCAGTACTTC. Encoded protein: CASSLGLAGVYEQYF.

Only one count was recorded for this clone. The gene calls are TRBV15 and TRBJ2-7; tentative D call: TRBD1 (6 bases). With 3 bases removed from V and 3 bases from J, the gap between germline ends came to 9 bases. Germline V gene data show CDR1 as LNHNV and CDR2 as YYDKDF (reference sequence). There are 13 residues in the CDR3. The CDR3 DNA reads as TGTGCCACCAGCAGCTTACAGGGCTACGAGCAGTACTTC. Its translation: CATSSLQGYEQYF.

This chain joins TRBV7-9 and TRBJ2-1, with 9 nucleotides matching TRBD1. V shed 4 bases, J shed 4 bases, and the junction held 5 bases outside the gene matches. The CDR3 extends over 15 amino acids. The germline CDR1 and CDR2 sequences are SEHNR and FQNEAQ (reference sequence). Here the CDR3 DNA reads TGTGCCAGCAGCTCGCCGGGACAGGGATACAATGAGCAGTTCTTC. Amino acid sequence: CASSSPGQGYNEQFF.

V gene TRBV11-2 combines with J gene TRBJ1-5, with a tentative D call TRBD1 (5 bases). Germline CDR1 reads SGHAT; CDR2 reads FQNNGV. The CDR3 extends over 15 amino acids. V dropped 4 bases and J dropped 4 bases, with 14 bases sitting between them. The CDR3 region is CASSSRVQVNQPQHF. CDR3 coding DNA: TGTGCCAGCAGCTCCAGGGTACAGGTGAATCAGCCCCAGCATTTT.

This chain uses TRBV27 with TRBJ2-7; 15 nucleotides align to TRBD2. Germline V gene sequence: CDR1 MNHEY, CDR2 SMNVEV (reference sequence). The CDR3 totals 15 residues. The ends lost 8 bases at V and 5 bases at J; junction bases unmatched: 7. Here the CDR3 reads CASYGLAGGENEQYF. The DNA of the CDR3 is TGTGCCAGCTATGGACTAGCGGGAGGGGAAAACGAGCAGTACTTC.

This clone occurred a few times. The chain uses TRBV5-4 and TRBJ1-1, with 8 bases that match TRBD1. CDR3 length: 14 amino acids. V gave up 6 bases and J gave up 3 bases; unmatched junction bases: 7. CDR1 SGHNT and CDR2 YYREEE come from the germline V gene (reference sequence). The CDR3 DNA is TGTGCCAGCAATCGGGACAGGTTAGACACTGAAGCTTTCTTT. Residues: CASNRDRLDTEAFF.

V is TRBV10-1 and J is TRBJ2-5, with 8 positions matching TRBD1. Germline CDR1 and CDR2: WNHNN and SYGVQD (reference sequence). J was trimmed by 2 bases and V by 8 bases; bases with no gene match: 10. The CDR3 totals 15 residues. Here the CDR3 reads CASPGLDREQETQYF. In DNA, the CDR3 is TGCGCCAGCCCTGGACTGGACAGGGAACAAGAGACCCAGTACTTC.

V and J are TRBV11-2 and TRBJ2-5; TRBD1 matches at 8 bases. The J call may be in error: the DNA end matches TRBJ2-7 better. The CDR3 totals 17 residues. Germline values: CDR1 SGHAT, CDR2 FQNNGV. For the CDR3, the DNA is TGTGCCAGCAGCCCACTGAACAGGGGGAAGGGCACCTACGAGCAGTACTTC. It translates to CASSPLNRGKGTYEQYF.

This clone has only one observation. This rearrangement joins TRBV5-1 to TRBJ1-1, with 7 bases matching TRBD1. Per germline, CDR1 SGHRS and CDR2 YFSETQ. J was trimmed by 12 bases and V by 4 bases; bases with no gene match: 6. CDR3 length: 11 amino acids. CDR3 sequence: CASSPGQYPFF. The CDR3 DNA reads TGCGCCAGCAGCCCGGGACAGTATCCTTTCTTT.

The V gene is TRBV27, the J gene TRBJ2-7; 11 nucleotides match TRBD1. Germline trimming cut 4 bases from V and 0 bases from J; bases unmatched to any gene: 8. CDR1 and CDR2 from the germline V gene are MNHEY and SMNVEV (reference sequence). This CDR3 is built from 17 residues. The CDR3 region has the DNA TGTGCCAGCAGTTCGCCCGGGACAGGGGGGATCTCCTACGAGCAGTACTTC. It codes for CASSSPGTGGISYEQYF.

The sample holds a few counts of this clone. The V and J genes are TRBV11-3 and TRBJ1-2; D is uncertain. V was pared by 2 bases and J by 0 bases, with 13 bases between. The CDR3 totals 16 residues. Germline V gene sequence: CDR1 SGHNT, CDR2 YENEEA. CDR3 in DNA: TGTGCCAGCAGCTTACAGACCCGTGGAGCTAACTATGGCTACACCTTC. This translates into CASSLQTRGANYGYTF.

V usage is TRBV21-1 and J usage is TRBJ1-1; no check of the table's D call, TRBD1, against the DNA was made. TRBV21-1 is classified as a pseudogene. The CDR3 is made up of 10 amino acids. CDR3 sequence: CASILAQAFF. Here the CDR3 DNA reads TGTGCCAGCATTCTGGCTCAGGCTTTCTTT.

This chain links TRBV7-9 with TRBJ1-2; D gene uncertain. The V gene lost 1 base and the J gene lost 9 bases, with 12 bases spanning the gap. The CDR3 spans 13 residues. CDR1 and CDR2 (germline): SEHNR, FQNEAQ (reference sequence). In nucleotides, the CDR3 is TGTGCCAGCAGCTTAGGTGAGGCCTCCAGCTACACCTTC. This codes for CASSLGEASSYTF.

J is TRBJ2-1 and V is TRBV7-9; possible D gene TRBD2, 8 bases. Trimming removed 1 base at V and 0 bases at J, with 13 bases between. Per the germline V gene, CDR1 is SEHNR and CDR2 is FQNEAQ (reference sequence). The length of the CDR3 is 17 residues. CDR3 protein: CASSLVAGTDSYNEQFF. For the CDR3, the DNA is TGTGCCAGCAGCTTAGTAGCGGGGACAGACTCCTACAATGAGCAGTTCTTC.

The chain recombines TRBV7-2 with TRBJ1-1; the match to TRBD1 covers 7 bases. Germline CDR1 SGHTA, CDR2 FQGNSA. The length of the CDR3 is 15 residues. The V segment lost 6 bases and the J segment 4 bases; nucleotides outside the gene matches: 11. In DNA form, the CDR3 reads TGTGCCAGCAGGTTACAAGGGGGCTGGGTCACTGAAGCTTTCTTT. Protein: CASRLQGGWVTEAFF. Using reference TRBV7-2 and TRBJ1-1 for the parts outside the CDR3, the full variable domain is GAGVSQSPSNKVTEKGKDVELRCDPISGHTALYWYRQSLGQGLEFLIYFQGNSAPDKSGLPSDRFSAERTGGSVSTLTIQRTQQEDSAVYLCASRLQGGWVTEAFFGQGTRLTVV.

The table lists this clone with a few counts. The gene calls are TRBV25-1 and TRBJ1-1; D is unclear. This CDR3 is built from 13 residues. V was shortened by 5 bases and J by 5 bases, with 12 bases between the two germline ends. Germline CDR1 reads MGHDK; CDR2 reads SYGVNS. The CDR3 loop reads CASSHIRETEAFF. In nucleotides, the CDR3 is TGTGCCAGCAGTCACATACGGGAAACTGAAGCTTTCTTT.

The V gene is TRBV5-8, the J gene TRBJ2-6, with 8 positions matching TRBD1. V was pared by 4 bases and J by 0 bases, with 9 bases of the junction left unmatched. Germline V gene data show CDR1 as SGHTS and CDR2 as YDEGEE. The CDR3 extends over 18 amino acids. The chain's CDR3 is CASSPWTGSSSGANVLTF. CDR3 DNA sequence: TGTGCCAGCAGCCCCTGGACAGGGTCTAGCTCTGGGGCCAACGTCCTGACTTTC.

This chain uses TRBV5-6 with TRBJ1-2; D gene uncertain. This CDR3 spans 13 amino acids. Trimming pared 4 bases from V and 8 bases from J, leaving 15 bases between. The germline CDR1 and CDR2 sequences are SGHDT and YYEEEE. The CDR3: CASSPRPSWGYTF. The CDR3 DNA follows: TGTGCCAGCAGCCCTAGACCCTCTTGGGGCTACACCTTC.

The J gene is TRBJ1-3, the V gene TRBV7-8; 8 positions agree with TRBD1. CDR1 SGHVS and CDR2 FQNEAQ come from the germline V gene. This CDR3 comprises 15 residues. V gave up 5 bases and J gave up 4 bases; unmatched junction bases: 7. CDR3 sequence reads: CASSRRGDRGNTIYF. In DNA, the CDR3 is TGTGCCAGCAGCCGCAGGGGGGACAGGGGAAACACCATATATTTT.

Details on this clone: One end of the junction varies from germline; a read error may be responsible. The V and J genes are TRBV28 and TRBJ2-7, with D hard to call. The CDR3 has 11 amino acids. Germline CDR1 and CDR2: MDHEN and SYDVKM. CDR3 coding DNA: TGTGCCGGCAGTTTCGGGTACGAGCAGTACTTC. Protein: CAGSFGYEQYF. The full variable domain, in which reference TRBV28 and TRBJ2-7 provide the parts outside the CDR3, is DVKVTQSSRYLVKRTGEKVFLECVQDMDHENMFWYRQDPGLGLRLIYFSYDVKMKEKGDIPEGYSVSREKKERFSLILESASTNQTSMYLCAGSFGYEQYFGPGTRLTVT.

The CDR3 DNA follows: TGTGCCAGCAGCTTGGGACTAGCGGGCCCTCAAGAGACCCAGTACTTC. It yields the protein CASSLGLAGPQETQYF. V gene TRBV7-2 combines with J gene TRBJ2-5, with 12 nucleotides matching TRBD2. The V segment lost 3 bases and the J segment 2 bases; nucleotides outside the gene matches: 4. This CDR3 has 16 amino acids. CDR1 is SGHTA, CDR2 FQGNSA, per germline.

The gene calls are TRBV7-2 and TRBJ1-1; no reliable D call. V lost 5 bases to trimming and J lost 4 bases, with 14 bases between them. The CDR3 totals 14 residues. In germline, CDR1 is SGHTA, CDR2 FQGNSA. The CDR3 coding sequence is TGTGCCAGCAGCCCCCAAAGTAGTTCCACTGAAGCTTTCTTT. Translated: CASSPQSSSTEAFF.

The genes are TRBV6-5 and TRBJ1-2, with 8 bases identical to TRBD1. The CDR3 spans 12 residues. The germline V gene has CDR1 MNHEY and CDR2 SVGAGI. V lost 2 bases to trimming and J lost 8 bases; unmatched junction nucleotides: 1. The CDR3 coding sequence is TGTGCCAGCAGTTACGGACAGGGAGGCTACACCTTC. It specifies CASSYGQGGYTF.